The following is a T cell receptor beta chain sequence with its context. CDR1 is SGHDN, CDR2 FVKESK, per germline. The V gene end was trimmed by 5 bases and the J gene end by 5 bases; junction bases not matched to a gene: 8. There are 15 residues in the CDR3. Every sample had a minimum of 6.5 million PBMCs isolated. Combining a sample-barcoded 5' primer with a J-beta primer mix, a second PCR ran for about 7 to 11 cycles. The study obtained at least 3 million CDR3-containing paired-end reads from every sample. A single record per CDR3 protein comes from TCRdb applying MiXCR to the 5' RACE reads. This repertoire shows 550,000 to 600,000 distinct CDR3 sequences, roughly 28% found once; its top ten account for 15% to 20%. The data were taken from a study of blood T cells in healthy people across ages.

The TCR originated in a woman aged 70-85 years in good health. Sequences were obtained from blood. V gene TRBV14 combines with J gene TRBJ2-5; 10 bases are a match to TRBD2. The CDR3 region is CASSSLAGVGETQYF. CDR3 bases: TGTGCCAGCAGCTCTCTAGCGGGAGTCGGTGAGACCCAGTACTTC.